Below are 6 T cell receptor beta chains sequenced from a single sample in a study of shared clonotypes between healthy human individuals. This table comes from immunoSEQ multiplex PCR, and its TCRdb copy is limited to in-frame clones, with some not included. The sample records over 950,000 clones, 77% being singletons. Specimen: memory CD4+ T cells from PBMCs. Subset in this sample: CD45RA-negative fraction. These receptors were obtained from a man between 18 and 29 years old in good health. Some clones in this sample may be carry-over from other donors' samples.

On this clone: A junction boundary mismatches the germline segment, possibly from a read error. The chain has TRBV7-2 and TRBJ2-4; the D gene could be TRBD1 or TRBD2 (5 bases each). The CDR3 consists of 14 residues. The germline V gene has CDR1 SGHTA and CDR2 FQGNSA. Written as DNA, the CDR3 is TGTGCCAGCAGCTTAGAGGCAGGGAGAGGCATTCAGCACTTC. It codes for CASSLEAGRGIQHF.

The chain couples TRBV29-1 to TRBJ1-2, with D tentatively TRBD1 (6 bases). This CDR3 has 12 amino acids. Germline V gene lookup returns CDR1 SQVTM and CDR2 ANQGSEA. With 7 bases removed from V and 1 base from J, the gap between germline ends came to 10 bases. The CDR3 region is CSALRGNYGYTF. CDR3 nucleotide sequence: TGCAGCGCCCTCAGGGGTAACTATGGCTACACCTTC.

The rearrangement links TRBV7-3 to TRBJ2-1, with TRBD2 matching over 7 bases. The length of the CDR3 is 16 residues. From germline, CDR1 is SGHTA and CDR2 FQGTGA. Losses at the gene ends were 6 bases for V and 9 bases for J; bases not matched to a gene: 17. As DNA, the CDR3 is TGTGCCAGCAGTTCCCTTCGAAGCGGGATAGGTTCTGAGCAGTTCTTC. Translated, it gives CASSSLRSGIGSEQFF.

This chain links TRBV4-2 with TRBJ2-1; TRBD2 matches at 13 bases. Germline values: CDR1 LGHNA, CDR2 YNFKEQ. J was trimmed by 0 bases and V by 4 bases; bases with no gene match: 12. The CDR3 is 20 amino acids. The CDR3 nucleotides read TGTGCCAGCAGCCTCTACTCTACTAGCGGGAGGGCCGGCTCCTACAATGAGCAGTTCTTC. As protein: CASSLYSTSGRAGSYNEQFF.

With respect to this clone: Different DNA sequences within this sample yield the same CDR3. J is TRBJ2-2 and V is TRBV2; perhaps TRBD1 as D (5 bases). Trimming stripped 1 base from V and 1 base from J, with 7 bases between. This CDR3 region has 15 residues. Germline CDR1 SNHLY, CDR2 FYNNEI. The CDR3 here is CASSEVRGNTGELFF. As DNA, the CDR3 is TGTGCCAGCAGTGAAGTTAGGGGGAACACCGGGGAGCTGTTTTTT. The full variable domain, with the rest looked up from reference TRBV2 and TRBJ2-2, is EPEVTQTPSHQVTQMGQEVILRCVPISNHLYFYWYRQILGQKVEFLVSFYNNEISEKSEIFDDQFSVERPDGSNFTLKIRSTKLEDSAMYFCASSEVRGNTGELFFGEGSRLTVL.

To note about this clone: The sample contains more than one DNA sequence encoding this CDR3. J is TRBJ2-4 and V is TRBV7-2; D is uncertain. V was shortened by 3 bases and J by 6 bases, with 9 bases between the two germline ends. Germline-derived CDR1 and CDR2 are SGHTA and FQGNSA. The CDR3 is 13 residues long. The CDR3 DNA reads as TGTGCCAGCAGCTTCTACTCCGGAAACATTCAGTACTTC. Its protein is CASSFYSGNIQYF.